Following are 28 T cell receptor beta chains from one sample sequenced in a study of control samples from healthy donors and cancer patients (dated by TCRdb to 2020 to 2021). Libraries were constructed by the immunoSEQ multiplex PCR assay. What TCRdb holds here is the immuneACCESS table cut down to in-frame rearrangements. Part of the clones is not present; checked against another copy, under half of the missing clones reflect an unresolved V gene, and the others are unexplained. Recorded for this sample are about 53,000 clones; around 90% of them occurred a single time. The ten largest clones represent around 15% of the sample. The sequenced sample was PBMCs. The receptors were sampled from a man aged 55 to 70 with head and neck cancer.

The rearrangement links TRBV5-1 to TRBJ2-7; weak D call: TRBD2 (6 bases). Per the germline V gene, CDR1 is SGHRS and CDR2 is YFSETQ. This CDR3 is built from 14 residues. Trimming shortened V by 0 bases and J by 3 bases, and 10 bases separated the two germline ends. The chain's CDR3 is CASSLAGRHYEQYF. The CDR3, as DNA: TGCGCCAGCAGCTTGGCTGGGAGGCACTACGAGCAGTACTTC.

This chain links TRBV11-3 with TRBJ1-3; tentative D call: TRBD1 (5 bases). The CDR3 is 16 amino acids. The V gene's germline CDR1 is SGHNT and CDR2 YENEEA. V lost 0 bases and J lost 2, with 11 bases in between. In nucleotides, the CDR3 is TGTGCCAGCAGCTTAGAAGGGGATTCGGCTGGAAACACCATATATTTT. It is translated as CASSLEGDSAGNTIYF.

This chain links TRBV11-2 with TRBJ1-4, with D possibly being TRBD1 (6 bases). The germline CDR1 and CDR2 sequences are SGHAT and FQNNGV. There are 15 residues in the CDR3. The V end was cut by 3 bases, the J end by 8 bases, with 16 bases between. CDR3 DNA sequence: TGTGCCAGCAGCTTGGCGGGGGCAAGAGGGGAAAAACTGTTTTTT. It yields the protein CASSLAGARGEKLFF.

This chain uses TRBV5-1 with TRBJ2-3; D might be TRBD1 (6 bases). Germline assignment: CDR1 SGHRS and CDR2 YFSETQ. Trimming pared 2 bases from V and 1 base from J, leaving 8 bases between. The CDR3 spans 14 residues. DNA of the CDR3: TGCGCCAGCAGCTTCGCAGGGGGCACAGATACGCAGTATTTT. As protein: CASSFAGGTDTQYF.

The V gene is TRBV25-1, the J gene TRBJ2-3; maybe TRBD2 (6 bases). The CDR3 runs 17 residues. Germline assignment: CDR1 MGHDK and CDR2 SYGVNS. V dropped 3 bases and J dropped 5 bases, with 21 bases sitting between them. The CDR3 reads CASSDPQNAGSRDTQYF. The CDR3 DNA is TGTGCCAGCAGTGACCCCCAGAACGCGGGGTCGAGAGATACGCAGTATTTT.

The chain uses TRBV4-3 and TRBJ1-4; tentatively, D is TRBD1 (6 bases). The germline CDR1 and CDR2 sequences are LGHNA and YSLEER. There are 15 residues in the CDR3. Trimming left V 1 base short and J 8 bases short, with 14 bases between. CDR3 sequence reads: CASSQVEGGGEKLFF. The CDR3 coding sequence is TGCGCCAGCAGCCAAGTCGAGGGGGGTGGCGAAAAACTGTTTTTT.

V and J are TRBV28 and TRBJ1-3; 11 positions agree with TRBD1. CDR1 is MDHEN and CDR2 is SYDVKM in the germline V gene. CDR3 length: 13 amino acids. With 8 bases clipped from V and 4 bases from J, the junction kept 1 base outside the gene matches. The CDR3 nucleotides read TGTGCCAGCGGACAGGGGGCCGGAAACACCATATATTTT. Protein product: CASGQGAGNTIYF.

The V call is TRBV7-2, the J call TRBJ2-5; D is unclear. V was cut by 1 base and J by 5 bases, with 5 bases left in between. From germline, CDR1 is SGHTA and CDR2 FQGNSA. This CDR3 is built from 12 residues. The CDR3 DNA reads as TGTGCCAGCAGCTTAGATCAGGAGACCCAGTACTTC. Protein product: CASSLDQETQYF.

The J gene is TRBJ2-3, the V gene TRBV7-2; possibly TRBD2 for D (5 bases). The CDR3 sequence is 14 residues long. The germline V gene encodes CDR1 SGHTA and CDR2 FQGNSA. Trimming removed 1 base from V and 4 bases from J, with 9 bases in between. This CDR3 is CASSLDGRADTQYF. In DNA form, the CDR3 reads TGTGCCAGCAGCTTAGACGGGCGGGCAGATACGCAGTATTTT.

The J gene is TRBJ1-1, the V gene TRBV5-6; D remains unclear. V was cut by 2 bases and J by 3 bases, with 8 bases left in between. Germline CDR1 SGHDT, CDR2 YYEEEE. The CDR3 length is 13 residues. The CDR3 nucleotides are TGTGCCAGCAGCTTCCTCACTGACACTGAAGCTTTCTTT. It encodes CASSFLTDTEAFF.

This chain uses TRBV6-5 with TRBJ2-7, with 8 bases fitting TRBD1. Looked up from germline, CDR1 is MNHEY and CDR2 is SVGAGI. The CDR3 covers 14 residues. The V gene end was trimmed by 2 bases and the J gene end by 2 bases; junction bases not matched to a gene: 2. The DNA for the CDR3 is TGTGCCAGCAGTTACCGACAGGGGACCTACGAGCAGTACTTC. It yields the protein CASSYRQGTYEQYF.

V usage is TRBV5-1 and J usage is TRBJ1-4; D call uncertain. The CDR3 has 11 residues. Germline lookup yields CDR1 SGHRS and CDR2 YFSETQ. V lost 5 bases and J lost 4, with 3 bases in between. The chain's CDR3 is CASRGNEKLFF. The DNA for the CDR3 is TGCGCCAGCAGAGGTAATGAAAAACTGTTTTTT.

This clone was picked up a small number of times. The chain employs TRBV27 and TRBJ2-1; D might be TRBD1 (5 bases). Trimming removed 3 bases from V and 7 bases from J, with 19 bases in between. This CDR3 has 16 residues. The germline CDR1 and CDR2 sequences are MNHEY and SMNVEV (reference sequence). The CDR3 here is CASSLGLTGLANEQFF. CDR3 bases: TGTGCCAGCAGTTTGGGCTTAACAGGCCTTGCGAATGAGCAGTTCTTC.

This chain connects TRBV6-5 to TRBJ2-7; a weak D match, TRBD2 (5 bases). The CDR3 is 15 amino acids. Germline values: CDR1 MNHEY, CDR2 SVGAGI. V lost 5 bases and J 1 base, leaving 15 bases between the germline ends. CDR3 DNA: TGTGCCAGCAGTAAGACCTACGAGGGATCCTACGAGCAGTACTTC. This gives the protein CASSKTYEGSYEQYF.

CDR3 coding DNA: TGTGCCAGCAGTGAAGGTACATTCAAAAATCAGCCCCAGCATTTT. Translating gives CASSEGTFKNQPQHF. The rearrangement uses TRBV2 and TRBJ1-5; D is unresolved. V was cut by 1 base and J by 4 bases, with 11 bases left in between. Germline lookup yields CDR1 SNHLY and CDR2 FYNNEI. The CDR3 is 15 residues long.

The chain joins TRBV6-2 or TRBV6-3 to TRBJ1-1; D gene unclear. The CDR3 contains 15 residues. The V and J ends lost 0 bases and 6 bases respectively, with 14 bases between them. The germline V gene encodes CDR1 MNHEY and CDR2 SVGEGT. The CDR3 DNA reads TGTGCCAGCAGTTACTCGATCGGACTGAGCGCTGAAGCTTTCTTT. It codes for CASSYSIGLSAEAFF.

The chain links TRBV12-3 or TRBV12-4 to TRBJ2-3; D gene ambiguous. V lost 2 bases to trimming and J lost 3 bases, with 0 bases between them. The CDR3 has 11 residues. The CDR3 sequence is CASSLTDTQYF. For the CDR3, the DNA is TGTGCCAGCAGTTTAACAGATACGCAGTATTTT.

The CDR3: CASSLQGGGTEAFF. CDR3 sequence (DNA): TGTGCCAGCAGTTTACAGGGGGGTGGAACTGAAGCTTTCTTT. V and J are TRBV28 and TRBJ1-1; 7 positions match TRBD1. The V gene end was trimmed by 2 bases and the J gene end by 5 bases; junction bases not matched to a gene: 5. The CDR3 consists of 14 residues. In germline, CDR1 is MDHEN, CDR2 SYDVKM. Using reference TRBV28 and TRBJ1-1 for the parts outside the CDR3, the full variable domain is DVKVTQSSRYLVKRTGEKVFLECVQDMDHENMFWYRQDPGLGLRLIYFSYDVKMKEKGDIPEGYSVSREKKERFSLILESASTNQTSMYLCASSLQGGGTEAFFGQGTRLTVV.

This clone appeared a single time. The chain combines TRBV7-2 with TRBJ2-7; D could derive from TRBD1 or TRBD2 (5 bases each). The V end lost 0 bases, the J end lost 7 bases, and 13 bases lay between the germline ends. The CDR3 consists of 14 residues. The germline V gene encodes CDR1 SGHTA and CDR2 FQGNSA. The CDR3 reads CASSLAEGNREQYF. The CDR3 bases are TGTGCCAGCAGCTTAGCTGAGGGGAATCGGGAGCAGTACTTC.

In regard to this clone: The junction and the germline gene differ at one end; a read error may be behind it. This chain joins TRBV2 and TRBJ2-1; 10 bases are a match to TRBD1. From germline, CDR1 is SNHLY and CDR2 FYNNEI. This CDR3 comprises 17 residues. CDR3 residues: CASRGQGPTRRYTEQFF. The CDR3 DNA sequence: TGTGCCAGCAGGGGACAGGGGCCTACTAGGAGGTACACTGAGCAGTTCTTC.

In this sample, this clone turned up once. The V gene is TRBV6-2 or TRBV6-3, the J gene TRBJ2-5, with 8 bases lining up with TRBD2. The length of the CDR3 is 15 residues. Unmatched junction bases numbered 8, after V lost 4 bases and J lost 4 bases. Germline CDR1 MNHEY, CDR2 SVGEGT. CDR3 region: CASSSLPGLGETQYF. CDR3 nucleotides: TGTGCCAGCAGTTCGCTCCCGGGACTAGGAGAGACCCAGTACTTC.

This rearrangement joins TRBV7-2 to TRBJ2-7; TRBD2 matches at 7 bases. V gave up 5 bases and J gave up 4 bases; unmatched junction bases: 11. Per germline, CDR1 SGHTA and CDR2 FQGNSA. This CDR3 contains 15 residues. CDR3 sequence: CASSKKRDSQYEQYF. As DNA, the CDR3 is TGTGCCAGCAGCAAGAAGCGGGATAGCCAATACGAGCAGTACTTC.

V usage is TRBV2 and J usage is TRBJ2-7; D might be TRBD2 (6 bases). Germline V gene data show CDR1 as SNHLY and CDR2 as FYNNEI. Trimming removed 2 bases at V and 4 bases at J, with 9 bases between. This CDR3 region has 13 residues. The CDR3 region is CASSEYGGYEQYF. The CDR3, as DNA: TGTGCCAGCAGTGAATACGGGGGTTACGAGCAGTACTTC.

The chain joins TRBV7-6 to TRBJ2-7, with D maybe TRBD2 (5 bases). The germline V gene encodes CDR1 SGHVS and CDR2 FNYEAQ. CDR3 length: 13 residues. The V end lost 3 bases, the J end lost 3 bases, and 9 bases lay between the germline ends. The CDR3 here is CASSFNGLYEQYF. CDR3 DNA sequence: TGTGCCAGCAGCTTCAACGGACTCTACGAGCAGTACTTC. Looking up the rest from reference TRBV7-6 and TRBJ2-7 gives the full variable domain: GAGVSQSPRYKVTKRGQDVALRCDPISGHVSLYWYRQALGQGPEFLTYFNYEAQQDKSGLPNDRFSAERPEGSISTLTIQRTEQRDSAMYRCASSFNGLYEQYFGPGTRLTVT.

The chain is built from TRBV19 and TRBJ1-2, with D unclear. The CDR3 is made up of 13 amino acids. The V and J ends lost 3 bases and 5 bases respectively, with 10 bases between them. Germline V gene lookup returns CDR1 LNHDA and CDR2 SQIVND (reference sequence). The CDR3 region is CASSIGPVYGYTF. The CDR3 coding sequence is TGTGCCAGTAGTATCGGGCCTGTTTATGGCTACACCTTC.

The chain couples TRBV19 to TRBJ2-2; tentatively, D is TRBD2 (7 bases). V was trimmed by 5 bases and J by 3 bases, leaving 16 bases between them. The germline gives CDR1 LNHDA, CDR2 SQIVND (reference sequence). There are 16 residues in the CDR3. CDR3 DNA: TGTGCCAGTAGTGGGGGCGGGAGCGTGTACACCGGGGAGCTGTTTTTT. Its protein is CASSGGGSVYTGELFF. Full variable domain (missing parts from reference TRBV19 and TRBJ2-2): DGGITQSPKYLFRKEGQNVTLSCEQNLNHDAMYWYRQDPGQGLRLIYYSQIVNDFQKGDIAEGYSVSREKKESFPLTVTSAQKNPTAFYLCASSGGGSVYTGELFFGEGSRLTVL.

The chain joins TRBV15 to TRBJ2-5; no reliable D call. The V gene's germline CDR1 is LNHNV and CDR2 YYDKDF (reference sequence). Trimming left V 0 bases short and J 2 bases short, with 10 bases between. The CDR3 covers 15 residues. The CDR3 protein is CATSRDLGLQETQYF. For the CDR3, the DNA is TGTGCCACCAGCAGAGACCTAGGCCTTCAAGAGACCCAGTACTTC.

The V gene is TRBV11-2, the J gene TRBJ1-6; 8 bases map to TRBD1. This CDR3 comprises 15 residues. The junction had 6 bases not matched to a gene; V was cut back by 5 bases and J by 6 bases. Germline V gene sequence: CDR1 SGHAT, CDR2 FQNNGV. CDR3 sequence (DNA): TGTGCCAGCAGCCGAACAGGGGGAATTAATTCACCCCTCCACTTT. Translating it yields CASSRTGGINSPLHF.